What follows are 30 T cell receptor beta chains derived from one specimen sequenced in a study of T-cell memory formation after mild COVID-19. Via MiXCR, TCRdb re-called the 5' RACE reads, giving one row per CDR3 protein. The sample lists some 130,000 distinct CDR3 sequences; over 15% were seen once. Sequencing input: PBMCs or a T cell subset sorted from them (not recorded which). The source is a man younger than 30 who had mild COVID-19 (a few samples of this study predate the infection). Cell type and time point are not known.

This clonotype was seen ten or more times. The genes are TRBV5-1 and TRBJ2-7, with D possibly TRBD1 on 6 matching bases. The CDR3 sequence is 13 residues long. The V gene's germline CDR1 is SGHRS and CDR2 YFSETQ. With 0 bases removed from V and 9 bases from J, the gap between germline ends came to 13 bases. The CDR3 here is CASSLEQGMVQYF. The CDR3 bases are TGCGCCAGCAGCTTGGAACAGGGCATGGTGCAGTACTTC.

This clonotype was counted only a few times. V gene TRBV5-1 combines with J gene TRBJ2-5, with D possibly matching TRBD2 (6 bases). The CDR3 consists of 15 residues. CDR1 SGHRS and CDR2 YFSETQ come from the germline V gene. V dropped 1 base and J dropped 0 bases, with 10 bases sitting between them. The CDR3 here is CASSLFGGYQETQYF. The CDR3 region has the DNA TGCGCCAGCAGCTTGTTTGGGGGGTACCAAGAGACCCAGTACTTC. Full variable domain (rest looked up from reference TRBV5-1 and TRBJ2-5): KAGVTQTPRYLIKTRGQQVTLSCSPISGHRSVSWYQQTPGQGLQFLFEYFSETQRNKGNFPGRFSGRQFSNSRSEMNVSTLELGDSALYLCASSLFGGYQETQYFGPGTRLLVL.

This clonotype was seen a few times. This chain connects TRBV3-1 to TRBJ2-2; 9 nucleotides agree with TRBD2. The CDR3 spans 16 residues. J lost 4 bases, V lost 5 bases, and 8 bases had no gene match. Germline assignment: CDR1 LGHDT and CDR2 YNNKEL (reference sequence). The DNA of the CDR3 is TGTGCCAGCAGCGTCCTGCTAGCGGGGCCCACCGGGGAGCTGTTTTTT. It is translated as CASSVLLAGPTGELFF.

This clonotype was observed many times. This chain connects TRBV7-8 to TRBJ2-5; the D gene could be TRBD1 or TRBD2 (5 bases each). With 8 bases removed from V and 0 bases from J, the gap between germline ends came to 13 bases. CDR3 length: 14 residues. Germline V lookup: CDR1 SGHVS, CDR2 FQNEAQ. The CDR3 loop is CASHRSGHQETQYF. The CDR3 DNA follows: TGTGCCAGCCATCGATCGGGACACCAAGAGACCCAGTACTTC.

This clonotype was found a few times. CDR3 coding DNA: TGTGCCAGCAGGGGTAAATCACCGGGGTTGGTGGGTACGCAGTATTTT. It specifies CASRGKSPGLVGTQYF. The V gene is TRBV7-8, the J gene TRBJ2-3; maybe TRBD2 (5 bases). Germline loops: CDR1 SGHVS, CDR2 FQNEAQ. V lost 6 bases and J lost 8, with 24 bases in between. This CDR3 contains 16 residues. Full variable domain (remainder filled in from reference TRBV7-8 and TRBJ2-3): GAGVSQSPRYKVAKRGQDVALRCDPISGHVSLFWYQQALGQGPEFLTYFQNEAQLDKSGLPSDRFFAERPEGSVSTLKIQRTQQEDSAVYLCASRGKSPGLVGTQYFGPGTRLTVL.

This clonotype was seen a handful of times. The chain links TRBV7-9 to TRBJ2-2; the D gene is possibly TRBD2 (6 bases). The CDR3 loop spans 15 amino acids. V lost 5 bases and J lost 4, with 14 bases in between. Per the germline V gene, CDR1 is SEHNR and CDR2 is FQNEAQ (reference sequence). The CDR3 loop is CASSPIDGGTGELFF. DNA of the CDR3: TGTGCCAGCAGCCCAATTGACGGGGGCACCGGGGAGCTGTTTTTT.

J is TRBJ2-3 and V is TRBV4-2; 8 bases agree with TRBD2. After removal of 0 bases from V and 2 bases from J, the junction contained 4 bases not matched to a gene. The germline V gene has CDR1 LGHNA and CDR2 YNFKEQ. The CDR3 totals 16 residues. The CDR3 loop is CASSQELAGYTDTQYF. The CDR3 nucleotides read TGTGCCAGCAGCCAAGAATTAGCGGGGTACACAGATACGCAGTATTTT.

V and J are TRBV9 and TRBJ2-5; 8 bases map to TRBD2. Per germline, CDR1 SGDLS and CDR2 YYNGEE. CDR3 length: 14 amino acids. The V segment lost 2 bases and the J segment 5 bases; nucleotides outside the gene matches: 5. Written as DNA, the CDR3 is TGTGCCAGCAGCGTCCGGGGGGGCGAGGAGACCCAGTACTTC. It encodes CASSVRGGEETQYF.

There are a few counts of this clonotype. The chain employs TRBV28 and TRBJ2-3; possible D gene TRBD2, 5 bases. The CDR3 is 14 residues long. Germline V gives CDR1 MDHEN, CDR2 SYDVKM. Trimming took off 4 bases at V and 9 bases at J, with 17 bases between the two ends. The CDR3, as DNA: TGTGCCAGCAGTTCACTAGGTTCTGGTTGGACGCAGTATTTT. Its protein is CASSSLGSGWTQYF.

In its sample, this clonotype was seen a few times. J is TRBJ2-3 and V is TRBV10-3; D is unresolved. V was cut by 1 base and J by 0 bases, with 11 bases left in between. CDR3 length equals 16 residues. The germline CDR1 and CDR2 sequences are ENHRY and SYGVKD. As DNA, the CDR3 is TGTGCCATCAGTGAGTTTGGCTTACTTAGCACAGATACGCAGTATTTT. Translating gives CAISEFGLLSTDTQYF.

The chain employs TRBV4-2 and TRBJ1-1; 8 positions agree with TRBD1. Germline V gene data show CDR1 as LGHNA and CDR2 as YNFKEQ. CDR3 length: 15 residues. With 2 bases clipped from V and 6 bases from J, the junction kept 8 bases outside the gene matches. The CDR3 here is CASSQTSGGRAEAFF. CDR3 coding DNA: TGTGCCAGCAGCCAAACTTCAGGGGGCCGGGCTGAAGCTTTCTTT.

V usage is TRBV5-5 and J usage is TRBJ2-7, with 9 bases that match TRBD1. This CDR3 has 13 amino acids. Germline V CDR1 and CDR2: SGHKS, YYEKEE (reference sequence). V was pared by 2 bases and J by 6 bases, with 3 bases of the junction left unmatched. For the CDR3, the DNA is TGTGCCAGCAGCTTTCTGGGACAGGGCGAGCAGTACGTC. Amino acids: CASSFLGQGEQYV.

In regard to this clonotype: No conserved phenylalanine or tryptophan ends this CDR3, so it is likely a read error. The chain links TRBV3-1 to TRBJ2-1, with D possibly TRBD2 on 5 matching bases. The germline V and J ends were trimmed by 3 bases and 7 bases, with 13 bases remaining between them. The CDR3 contains 14 residues. Germline V gives CDR1 LGHDT, CDR2 YNNKEL (reference sequence). The CDR3 bases are TGTGCCAGCAGCCAGCGGGTGGCCGGGAATGAGCAGTTCCTC. Translated, it gives CASSQRVAGNEQFL.

This clonotype was found many times. The V and J genes are TRBV20-1 and TRBJ2-2, with 12 bases fitting TRBD2. Germline CDR1 is DFQATT and CDR2 is SNEGSKA (reference sequence). The trim removed 1 base at V and 4 bases at J, leaving 7 bases unmatched. CDR3 size: 17 residues. The CDR3 reads CSARGPSGGAGTGELFF. The CDR3 DNA sequence: TGCAGTGCTAGAGGTCCTAGCGGGGGGGCCGGCACCGGGGAGCTGTTTTTT.

This clonotype has more than one count but fewer than ten. V usage is TRBV19 and J usage is TRBJ1-6, with 7 bases identical to TRBD1. CDR1 LNHDA and CDR2 SQIVND come from the germline V gene (reference sequence). V dropped 9 bases and J dropped 10; count of bases not matched to a gene: 9. CDR3 length: 13 residues. The CDR3 sequence is CASNDRVRSPLHF. The CDR3 region has the DNA TGTGCCAGCAACGACAGGGTGAGATCACCCCTCCACTTT.

The gene calls are TRBV4-1 and TRBJ2-2; D might be TRBD1 (6 bases). V was trimmed by 1 base and J by 1 base, leaving 7 bases between them. The CDR3 is 15 amino acids. Germline assignment: CDR1 MGHRA and CDR2 YSYEKL. This CDR3 reads CASSQGTVNTGELFF. DNA for the CDR3: TGCGCCAGCAGCCAAGGGACAGTGAACACCGGGGAGCTGTTTTTT.

A single count supports this clonotype. J is TRBJ2-3 and V is TRBV12-3 or TRBV12-4; D might be TRBD2 (6 bases). The CDR3 loop spans 14 amino acids. Between the trimmed V and J ends, which lost 8 bases and 4 bases, there was a span of 16 bases. CDR3 sequence: CASELYAGSDTQYF. The CDR3 coding sequence is TGTGCCAGCGAGTTATACGCGGGGTCAGATACGCAGTATTTT.

This clonotype was picked up a small number of times. The V call is TRBV6-6, the J call TRBJ2-7; no reliable D call. Trimming cost V 5 bases and J 2 bases, with 13 bases left between them. CDR3 length: 14 residues. Germline CDR1 is MNHNY and CDR2 is SVGAGI (reference sequence). The DNA of the CDR3 is TGTGCCAGCAGTCCCCGGGCCCTAGCCTACGAGCAGTACGTC. Its protein is CASSPRALAYEQYV.

V usage is TRBV6-2 or TRBV6-3 and J usage is TRBJ2-3, with D possibly being TRBD1 (6 bases). Trimming took 5 bases from V and 4 from J, leaving 16 bases between them. The germline V gene has CDR1 MNHEY and CDR2 SVGEGT. The length of the CDR3 is 15 residues. CDR3 bases: TGTGCCAGCAGTCTACCACAGGGCAAGGCAGATACGCAGTATTTT. Protein: CASSLPQGKADTQYF.

This clonotype occurred a few times. The chain links TRBV10-3 to TRBJ2-1; 14 nucleotides align to TRBD2. Germline V gene lookup returns CDR1 ENHRY and CDR2 SYGVKD. V lost 6 bases to trimming and J lost 10 bases; unmatched junction nucleotides: 14. The CDR3 runs to 17 residues. This CDR3 reads CAIRGTSGGLQREEQFF. CDR3 DNA sequence: TGTGCCATCAGGGGGACTAGCGGGGGCCTCCAGAGGGAAGAGCAGTTCTTC.

This sequence joins TRBV20-1 and TRBJ1-5; no firm D call. Germline V lookup: CDR1 DFQATT, CDR2 SNEGSKA (reference sequence). The V end was cut by 6 bases, the J end by 3 bases, with 9 bases between. The CDR3 length is 12 residues. The CDR3 DNA is TGCAGTGCCATCGACACCAATCAGCCCCAGCATTTT. This encodes CSAIDTNQPQHF.

The rearrangement joins TRBV7-2 to TRBJ2-1, with D possibly TRBD1 on 5 matching bases. V lost 1 base to trimming and J lost 9 bases, with 19 bases between them. This CDR3 is 16 amino acids long. Germline lookup yields CDR1 SGHTA and CDR2 FQGNSA. CDR3 bases: TGTGCCAGCAGCTTAGTTTTGCACAGGCAAATTGGTGAGCAGTTCTTC. It yields the protein CASSLVLHRQIGEQFF.

This chain connects TRBV7-2 to TRBJ2-1; 7 positions match TRBD2. The CDR3 is 15 amino acids. Germline loops: CDR1 SGHTA, CDR2 FQGNSA. The trim removed 5 bases at V and 1 base at J, leaving 5 bases unmatched. The DNA for the CDR3 is TGTGCCAGCAGCGCCCTTAGCGGGTCCTACAATGAGCAGTTCTTC. Encoded protein: CASSALSGSYNEQFF.

There are a few counts of this clonotype. J is TRBJ1-1 and V is TRBV2; D is possibly TRBD1 (5 bases). The germline V and J ends were trimmed by 6 bases and 6 bases, with 20 bases remaining between them. Germline-derived CDR1 and CDR2 are SNHLY and FYNNEI. This CDR3 comprises 15 residues. The CDR3 DNA is TGTGCCAGCAGCGGGGGATGGCGGGGATTGTCTGAAGCTTTCTTT. This gives the protein CASSGGWRGLSEAFF. The full variable domain, in which reference TRBV2 and TRBJ1-1 provide the parts outside the CDR3, is EPEVTQTPSHQVTQMGQEVILRCVPISNHLYFYWYRQILGQKVEFLVSFYNNEISEKSEIFDDQFSVERPDGSNFTLKIRSTKLEDSAMYFCASSGGWRGLSEAFFGQGTRLTVV.

The CDR3 is CASSGPAGATMGTEAFF. CDR3 in DNA: TGTGCCAGCAGCGGACCCGCAGGGGCGACCATGGGGACTGAAGCTTTCTTT. The rearrangement joins TRBV9 to TRBJ1-1, with TRBD1 as a possible D gene (6 bases). V lost 3 bases and J 5 bases, leaving 23 bases between the germline ends. CDR1 and CDR2 (germline): SGDLS, YYNGEE. This CDR3 region has 17 residues.

V usage is TRBV7-2 and J usage is TRBJ2-7; no clear D. Germline V lookup: CDR1 SGHTA, CDR2 FQGNSA. CDR3 length: 12 residues. Trimming left V 5 bases short and J 2 bases short, with 7 bases between. The CDR3 protein is CASSLTAYEQYF. Here the CDR3 DNA reads TGTGCCAGCAGCCTGACCGCCTACGAGCAGTACTTC.

J is TRBJ1-1 and V is TRBV5-1; 7 positions match TRBD1. V lost 0 bases and J lost 6; bases outside the gene matches: 11. There are 16 residues in the CDR3. Germline lookup yields CDR1 SGHRS and CDR2 YFSETQ. CDR3 bases: TGCGCCAGCAGCTTGGCCTTAGGAGACAGGGAGGCTGAAGCTTTCTTT. Translating it yields CASSLALGDREAEAFF. Full variable domain (missing parts from reference TRBV5-1 and TRBJ1-1): KAGVTQTPRYLIKTRGQQVTLSCSPISGHRSVSWYQQTPGQGLQFLFEYFSETQRNKGNFPGRFSGRQFSNSRSEMNVSTLELGDSALYLCASSLALGDREAEAFFGQGTRLTVV.

The chain couples TRBV24-1 to TRBJ2-3; perhaps D is TRBD1 or TRBD2 (6 bases each). V was pared by 4 bases and J by 2 bases, with 18 bases between. Germline V gene sequence: CDR1 KGHDR, CDR2 SFDVKD. The CDR3 extends over 17 amino acids. The CDR3 sequence: CATSDRGGLGSTDTQYF. The CDR3 bases are TGTGCCACCAGTGACCGAGGGGGACTCGGTTCCACAGATACGCAGTATTTT.

The chain carries TRBV3-1 and TRBJ1-1; D not certain. The CDR3 has 14 amino acids. V lost 1 base, J lost 4 bases, and 10 bases lay in between. CDR1 and CDR2 from the germline V gene are LGHDT and YNNKEL (reference sequence). CDR3: CASSQGRTSTEAFF. In nucleotides, the CDR3 is TGTGCCAGCAGCCAAGGACGGACGAGCACTGAAGCTTTCTTT.

V gene TRBV10-3 combines with J gene TRBJ1-1; 8 nucleotides match TRBD1. Germline assignment: CDR1 ENHRY and CDR2 SYGVKD. Trimming at V came to 5 bases and at J to 4 bases, leaving 12 bases not matched to a gene. This CDR3 spans 16 amino acids. CDR3 in amino acids: CAISHRKQGEGTEAFF. The CDR3 region has the DNA TGTGCCATCAGTCACCGAAAACAGGGGGAGGGCACTGAAGCTTTCTTT.